This TCR beta chain was sequenced in a study of OX40 agonist ivuxolimab in advanced cancers. Study-wide context: Every 2 weeks, patients received ivuxolimab intravenously, dosed at 0.01 to 10 mg/kg.

Germline V gene data show CDR1 as MGHRA and CDR2 as YSYEKL. This CDR3 comprises 17 residues. The J segment lost 7 bases and the V segment lost 2 bases, leaving 8 bases of the junction unmatched. The method was immunoSEQ multiplex PCR; TCRdb's version includes in-frame clones alone and lacks a portion of them. The table records about 51,000 clones, about 80% of them present only once. Study-level results: The study found among the lowest clonal expansion in partial responders at 0.1-3.0 mg/kg. What antigens the expanded peripheral T cells recognized was never established.

For this clone: What it binds is unknown.

The sequenced sample was CD4+ or CD8+ T cells sorted from blood, obtained in a trial of the OX40 agonist ivuxolimab. The V gene is TRBV4-1, the J gene TRBJ1-6, with TRBD1 matching over 10 bases. The sequence was collected from an adult with an advanced solid tumor such as melanoma, head and neck, liver or kidney cancer. CDR3 sequence reads: CASSQILRGQGNSPLHF. CDR3 coding DNA: TGCGCCAGCAGCCAAATTCTTCGGGGACAGGGGAATTCACCCCTCCACTTT.